Following are 27 T cell receptor beta chains from one sample sequenced in a study of shared clonotypes between healthy human individuals. Naive CD8 isolation took CD45RO-negative cells positively selected for CCR7 and excluded terminally differentiated effector memory CD45RA+ cells. The method was immunoSEQ multiplex PCR; TCRdb's version includes in-frame clones alone and lacks a portion of them. Of 550,000 to 650,000 clones in the sample, about 95% were seen once. The specimen was naive CD8+ T cells sorted from blood. The receptors originated from a woman aged 25 to 39 in good health.

V and J are TRBV4-1 and TRBJ2-2, with D perhaps assigned TRBD1 or TRBD2 (6 bases each). The CDR3 is 15 amino acids. V lost 7 bases to trimming and J lost 4 bases, with 16 bases between them. Germline-derived CDR1 and CDR2 are MGHRA and YSYEKL. The CDR3 DNA follows: TGCGCCAGCACTCCAGGGGCGGGGTTCACCGGGGAGCTGTTTTTT. Protein sequence: CASTPGAGFTGELFF.

The chain has TRBV7-3 and TRBJ2-7, with D possibly TRBD2 on 6 matching bases. Germline V gene lookup returns CDR1 SGHTA and CDR2 FQGTGA. The ends were cut back, 7 bases at V and 5 bases at J, with 15 bases in the middle. There are 13 residues in the CDR3. The CDR3 DNA reads TGTGCCAGCATCTCCCCCGGAGGGGACGAGCAGTACTTC. This gives the protein CASISPGGDEQYF.

The chain employs TRBV5-4 and TRBJ2-7; weak D call: TRBD1 (6 bases). Trimming removed 2 bases from V and 5 bases from J, with 14 bases in between. Germline V lookup: CDR1 SGHNT, CDR2 YYREEE (reference sequence). The CDR3 runs 14 residues. The CDR3 reads CASSFGQGSHEQYF. CDR3 DNA: TGTGCCAGCAGCTTCGGTCAGGGGTCCCACGAGCAGTACTTC. Using reference TRBV5-4 and TRBJ2-7 for the parts outside the CDR3, the full variable domain is ETGVTQSPTHLIKTRGQQVTLRCSSQSGHNTVSWYQQALGQGPQFIFQYYREEENGRGNFPPRFSGLQFPNYSSELNVNALELDDSALYLCASSFGQGSHEQYFGPGTRLTVT.

This clone was counted a single time. This sequence joins TRBV19 and TRBJ2-2; 8 bases agree with TRBD2. From germline, CDR1 is LNHDA and CDR2 SQIVND (reference sequence). V lost 7 bases, J lost 7 bases, and 8 bases stayed unmatched. The CDR3 length is 14 residues. This CDR3 reads CASTEAGVGGELFF. CDR3 in DNA: TGTGCCAGTACCGAAGCGGGAGTGGGCGGGGAGCTGTTTTTT.

This chain links TRBV10-1 with TRBJ2-7; tentatively, D is TRBD1 (6 bases). The CDR3 loop spans 10 amino acids. V was pared by 10 bases and J by 3 bases, with 7 bases between. Germline CDR1 is WNHNN and CDR2 is SYGVQD (reference sequence). The DNA for the CDR3 is TGCGCCATACAGGGCTACGAGCAGTACTTC. The encoded protein is CAIQGYEQYF.

CDR3 sequence: CASSPFGYEQYF. The DNA of the CDR3 is TGTGCCAGCTCCCCATTTGGGTACGAGCAGTACTTC. The chain carries TRBV27 and TRBJ2-7; D gene uncertain. This CDR3 has 12 amino acids. V was pared by 8 bases and J by 4 bases, with 12 bases between. Germline V gene data show CDR1 as MNHEY and CDR2 as SMNVEV (reference sequence).

The J gene is TRBJ2-7, the V gene TRBV13; perhaps TRBD2 as D (6 bases). This CDR3 has 14 residues. The germline V gene has CDR1 PRHDT and CDR2 FYEKMQ (reference sequence). V was clipped by 0 bases and J by 3 bases, with 9 bases between them. CDR3 region: CASSLGVSGYEQYF. As DNA, the CDR3 is TGTGCCAGCAGCTTAGGAGTTAGCGGCTACGAGCAGTACTTC.

The CDR3 loop is CASSSAEDSYNEQFF. The CDR3 DNA follows: TGCGCCAGCAGCTCAGCGGAGGACTCCTACAATGAGCAGTTCTTC. The rearrangement links TRBV5-1 to TRBJ2-1; maybe TRBD2 (5 bases). Trimming removed 3 bases from V and 0 bases from J, with 10 bases in between. The CDR3 is made up of 15 amino acids. Looked up from germline, CDR1 is SGHRS and CDR2 is YFSETQ. Combining the CDR3 with reference TRBV5-1 and TRBJ2-1 gives the whole variable domain KAGVTQTPRYLIKTRGQQVTLSCSPISGHRSVSWYQQTPGQGLQFLFEYFSETQRNKGNFPGRFSGRQFSNSRSEMNVSTLELGDSALYLCASSSAEDSYNEQFFGPGTRLTVL.

CDR3 amino acids: CASSEAWGFQPQHF. The CDR3 coding sequence is TGTGCCAGCAGTGAAGCGTGGGGGTTTCAGCCCCAGCATTTT. The chain carries TRBV6-1 and TRBJ1-5; D perhaps matches TRBD1 (5 bases). The CDR3 length is 14 residues. Germline V gene lookup returns CDR1 MNHNS and CDR2 SASEGT. Trimming shortened V by 0 bases and J by 6 bases, and 9 bases separated the two germline ends.

This chain joins TRBV19 and TRBJ2-1; D is ambiguous. The germline V gene has CDR1 LNHDA and CDR2 SQIVND (reference sequence). The CDR3 totals 16 residues. V was shortened by 3 bases and J by 2 bases, with 14 bases between the two germline ends. The CDR3 protein is CASSIFLDGPYNEQFF. CDR3 sequence (DNA): TGTGCCAGTAGTATTTTTCTCGACGGCCCCTACAATGAGCAGTTCTTC. The variable domain in full, with the rest retrieved from reference TRBV19 and TRBJ2-1, is DGGITQSPKYLFRKEGQNVTLSCEQNLNHDAMYWYRQDPGQGLRLIYYSQIVNDFQKGDIAEGYSVSREKKESFPLTVTSAQKNPTAFYLCASSIFLDGPYNEQFFGPGTRLTVL.

The CDR3 sequence is CASSPLGLGYEQYF. The DNA for the CDR3 is TGTGCCAGCAGCCCCCTCGGGTTGGGATACGAGCAGTACTTC. J is TRBJ2-5 and V is TRBV27; D gene uncertain. The DNA end favors TRBJ2-7, so the J call may be wrong. The germline V gene has CDR1 MNHEY and CDR2 SMNVEV (reference sequence). This CDR3 has 14 residues.

Comment on this clone: A read error may produce the germline difference seen at one junction end. The chain combines TRBV7-8 with TRBJ2-1; D might be TRBD1 or TRBD2, each matching 5 bases. Germline V gene sequence: CDR1 SGHVS, CDR2 FQNEAQ. This CDR3 spans 16 amino acids. CDR3 protein: CASSPGPTRGRVGEVF. CDR3 coding DNA: TGTGCCAGCAGCCCGGGACCGACAAGAGGGCGCGTGGGCGAGGTCTTC.

About this clone: This sample includes further DNA sequences coding for the same CDR3. The rearrangement uses TRBV27 and TRBJ1-1; TRBD1 might be the D (5 bases). The CDR3 consists of 13 residues. With 3 bases removed from V and 3 bases from J, the gap between germline ends came to 8 bases. Looked up from germline, CDR1 is MNHEY and CDR2 is SMNVEV (reference sequence). CDR3 coding DNA: TGTGCCAGCAGTTTGGGGCAGTACACTGAAGCTTTCTTT. Its translation is CASSLGQYTEAFF.

This clone was seen a single time. The V call is TRBV28, the J call TRBJ1-1; no clear D. The germline V gene has CDR1 MDHEN and CDR2 SYDVKM. Deletions cut 3 bases from V and 11 bases from J, with 10 bases between. The CDR3 covers 11 residues. CDR3 bases: TGTGCCAGCAGTTTTACGGGGAGGGCTTTCTTT. Translating it yields CASSFTGRAFF.

The genes are TRBV27 and TRBJ2-3, with 10 nucleotides matching TRBD2. Losses at the gene ends were 2 bases for V and 5 bases for J; bases not matched to a gene: 4. CDR1 and CDR2 (germline): MNHEY, SMNVEV (reference sequence). The CDR3 length is 15 residues. CDR3 in DNA: TGTGCCAGCAGTTTACAGACTAGCGGGCTAGATACGCAGTATTTT. It is translated as CASSLQTSGLDTQYF.

The J gene is TRBJ1-1, the V gene TRBV19; tentatively, D is TRBD1 (6 bases). V was shortened by 6 bases and J by 3 bases, with 17 bases between the two germline ends. Germline V gene lookup returns CDR1 LNHDA and CDR2 SQIVND (reference sequence). This CDR3 region has 15 residues. CDR3 loop: CASSPPGAADTEAFF. CDR3 in DNA: TGTGCCAGTAGCCCACCGGGGGCGGCAGACACTGAAGCTTTCTTT. Combining the CDR3 with reference TRBV19 and TRBJ1-1 gives the whole variable domain DGGITQSPKYLFRKEGQNVTLSCEQNLNHDAMYWYRQDPGQGLRLIYYSQIVNDFQKGDIAEGYSVSREKKESFPLTVTSAQKNPTAFYLCASSPPGAADTEAFFGQGTRLTVV.

The gene calls are TRBV7-8 and TRBJ2-7; 11 positions match TRBD2. There are 16 residues in the CDR3. The J segment lost 0 bases and the V segment lost 5 bases, leaving 6 bases of the junction unmatched. In germline, CDR1 is SGHVS, CDR2 FQNEAQ. The CDR3 is CASSARLAGISYEQYF. The CDR3, as DNA: TGTGCCAGCAGCGCACGACTAGCGGGAATCTCCTACGAGCAGTACTTC.

The V call is TRBV2, the J call TRBJ2-1; 7 bases map to TRBD2. Trimming took 7 bases from V and 1 from J; bases not matched to a gene: 7. CDR1 and CDR2 (germline): SNHLY, FYNNEI. The length of the CDR3 is 15 residues. DNA of the CDR3: TGTGCCAGCACCGCCGCGGGAGTTTCCTACAATGAGCAGTTCTTC. Its protein product is CASTAAGVSYNEQFF.

This clone appeared once. The chain has TRBV27 and TRBJ2-3; D is perhaps TRBD2 (6 bases). This CDR3 is 17 amino acids long. V was pared by 2 bases and J by 2 bases, with 17 bases between. Germline-derived CDR1 and CDR2 are MNHEY and SMNVEV (reference sequence). CDR3 amino acids: CASSLQGLADPTDTQYF. CDR3 nucleotides: TGTGCCAGCAGTTTACAGGGATTAGCGGATCCCACAGATACGCAGTATTTT.

V gene TRBV2 combines with J gene TRBJ1-1, with 8 positions matching TRBD1. The germline V gene encodes CDR1 SNHLY and CDR2 FYNNEI. The junction had 6 bases not matched to a gene; V was cut back by 7 bases and J by 2 bases. This CDR3 region has 14 residues. CDR3 sequence reads: CASNHGQGNTEAFF. The CDR3 bases are TGTGCCAGCAACCACGGACAGGGAAACACTGAAGCTTTCTTT.

V is TRBV19 and J is TRBJ1-2; 7 bases are shared with TRBD1. CDR1 LNHDA and CDR2 SQIVND come from the germline V gene (reference sequence). This CDR3 has 13 amino acids. The ends lost 6 bases at V and 7 bases at J; junction bases unmatched: 8. The CDR3 region is CASRVDRSAGYTF. CDR3 DNA sequence: TGTGCCAGTAGAGTGGACAGGTCGGCTGGCTACACCTTC.

The CDR3: CASSTRLAGTYEQYF. The CDR3 DNA follows: TGTGCCAGTAGTACCCGTCTAGCGGGCACGTACGAGCAGTACTTC. The J gene is TRBJ2-7, the V gene TRBV19, with 8 bases identical to TRBD2. Trimming at V came to 4 bases and at J to 4 bases, leaving 9 bases not matched to a gene. CDR3 length: 15 residues. Germline lookup yields CDR1 LNHDA and CDR2 SQIVND (reference sequence).

This chain connects TRBV5-4 to TRBJ1-1; the D gene is possibly TRBD1 (5 bases). The CDR3 has 14 residues. Germline V gives CDR1 SGHNT, CDR2 YYREEE (reference sequence). The ends were cut back, 3 bases at V and 7 bases at J, with 16 bases in the middle. In DNA, the CDR3 is TGTGCCAGCAGCTCCTGGGGCCGGGCGGGTGAAGCTTTCTTT. This gives the protein CASSSWGRAGEAFF. The full variable domain, completed using reference TRBV5-4 and TRBJ1-1, is ETGVTQSPTHLIKTRGQQVTLRCSSQSGHNTVSWYQQALGQGPQFIFQYYREEENGRGNFPPRFSGLQFPNYSSELNVNALELDDSALYLCASSSWGRAGEAFFGQGTRLTVV.

V and J are TRBV27 and TRBJ2-1, with D maybe TRBD2 (5 bases). The CDR3 contains 14 residues. Trimming cost V 0 bases and J 6 bases, with 9 bases left between them. Germline V gene sequence: CDR1 MNHEY, CDR2 SMNVEV (reference sequence). Written as DNA, the CDR3 is TGTGCCAGCAGTTTATCGGGAGCGAGCAATGAGCAGTTCTTC. Its protein product is CASSLSGASNEQFF.

V gene TRBV19 combines with J gene TRBJ1-5; D ambiguous. This CDR3 has 15 residues. The ends were cut back, 2 bases at V and 3 bases at J, with 11 bases in the middle. Germline assignment: CDR1 LNHDA and CDR2 SQIVND (reference sequence). The CDR3 here is CASSIMDSANQPQHF. Here the CDR3 DNA reads TGTGCCAGTAGTATAATGGACTCCGCCAATCAGCCCCAGCATTTT. Combining the CDR3 with reference TRBV19 and TRBJ1-5 gives the whole variable domain DGGITQSPKYLFRKEGQNVTLSCEQNLNHDAMYWYRQDPGQGLRLIYYSQIVNDFQKGDIAEGYSVSREKKESFPLTVTSAQKNPTAFYLCASSIMDSANQPQHFGDGTRLSIL.

V usage is TRBV4-1 and J usage is TRBJ2-3, with 9 bases lining up with TRBD2. Germline trimming cut 4 bases from V and 4 bases from J; bases unmatched to any gene: 9. The CDR3 loop spans 16 amino acids. Germline V gene data show CDR1 as MGHRA and CDR2 as YSYEKL. The CDR3 DNA follows: TGCGCCAGCAGCCGGTTAACTAGCGGGTTAGCAGATACGCAGTATTTT. This encodes CASSRLTSGLADTQYF.

The rearrangement uses TRBV27 and TRBJ2-7, with 7 nucleotides matching TRBD1. Germline-derived CDR1 and CDR2 are MNHEY and SMNVEV (reference sequence). Unmatched junction bases numbered 5, after V lost 7 bases and J lost 8 bases. The CDR3 is 11 amino acids. CDR3 region: CASMMGQKQYF. Here the CDR3 DNA reads TGTGCCAGCATGATGGGACAGAAGCAGTACTTC.